Given below is one T cell receptor beta chain in context. Its cognate antigen has yet to be identified. Base qualities are not at hand, and no much larger clone is one base apart. These data belong to a study of read filtering for tumor transcriptome and immune sequencing (dated by TCRdb to 2020 to 2021). General notes on the study: Of the patients in the cohort, around 17 were male and 11 to 15 were female, and their mean age was about 72 years, with a range of about 40 to 85. Under revised international staging, 8 or 9 patients fell into R-ISS I, more than 15 into R-ISS II and more than five into R-ISS III. After DNase treatment, whole-transcriptome libraries were prepared with the TruSeq RNA Access Library Prep Kit. Per sample, about 4.05 to 10.27 million TCR-region mapped reads were obtained with IR-seq, compared with only about 85 to 1273 with RNA-seq. The study compared TCR repertoires from targeted immune repertoire sequencing and bulk whole-transcriptome sequencing run on the same bone marrow samples. One main goal was a read-filtering strategy for immune repertoire data, in particular deciding whether clonotypes backed by only one read should be removed. What the work shows at the level of the full study, not this receptor alone: Compared with RNA-seq, IR-seq captured clonotypes at much greater depth and more reliably, and a smaller IR-seq throughput was enough to identify most of the shared clonotypes. Single-read clonotypes made up roughly 85% of clonotypes but only 3% to 4% of total reads in IR-seq, compared with about 69% of clonotypes and approximately 45% of reads in RNA-seq. The correlation between IR-seq and RNA-seq shared clonotype proportions was increased by removal of single-read clonotypes. The sorted CD138-negative fraction was not purified T cells but a mixed bone marrow immune population.

Each patient had bone marrow sampled at the time of active disease. Ficoll-Hypaque density gradient centrifugation was used to isolate the bone marrow mononuclear cells. Myeloma plasma cells were removed and CD138-negative cells were obtained by negative selection following labeling with CD138 magnetic microbeads on a MACS separator. Purity of the isolated cells was checked by flow cytometry on an Attune NxT using CD138 antibodies. Total RNA was extracted with TRIzol reagent and quantified with a NanoDrop spectrophotometer. For each patient, paired RNA-seq and IR-seq were run on the CD138-negative bone marrow sample from that patient. Unmatched junction bases come to 4, with V trimmed by 3 bases and J by 5 bases. The CDR3 runs 13 amino acids, cysteine and phenylalanine included. Here the CDR3 DNA is all that survives: 39 bases in frame from base 1. The germline V gene encodes CDR1 KGHSH and CDR2 LQKENI.

The Immunoverse kit was used to build TCR libraries from 400 ng RNA, with molecular barcoded adaptors covering alpha/delta and beta/gamma chains. The same RNA used for transcriptome sequencing was used for TCR library preparation. Sequencing of the TCR libraries was done on an Illumina HiSeq 4000 with 2 x 150 cycles. In the source study's methods: MiXCR aligned TCR reads to human V, D, J and C references and assembled the aligned reads into CDR3 clonotypes, with quality filtering and error correction included. The tcR package in R was used to analyze clonotype counts and gene usage diversity. For inspection of raw mapping reads, RNA-seq reads were mapped by STAR aligner version 2.5.3a onto GRCh37 of the human genome. IR-seq fastq files were randomly downsampled with Seqtk 1.3 to test the effect of sequencing depth on detected clonotypes. Starting from the raw public reads, TCRdb applied fastp trimming at Q25, assembled clones with MiXCR and retained in-frame beta chains. Here each entry gathers all rows of one CDR3 protein and keeps the most common genes and DNA. Clone size and V and J calls follow TCRdb, not the original study. Within this sample are about 47,000 distinct CDR3 sequences, with approximately 12% of them counted one time only. 14% to 15% of the sample is in the top ten clones.

Sequencing was done on a sample of a population of CD138-negative cells sorted from bone marrow. The cell subset or site label for this specimen denotes: bone marrow mononuclear cells depleted of CD138+ plasma/myeloma cells by negative magnetic selection. Recombination joined TRBV18 with TRBJ2-7; TRBD1 matches 7 bases in the middle. The TCR sequence derives from a donor at least 40 years old with multiple myeloma. The CDR3 region: CASSPSTGNEQYF. The sequence in DNA is TGTGCCAGCTCACCCTCGACAGGGAACGAGCAGTACTTC.